Shown below are 10 T cell receptor beta chains from a single sample sequenced in a study of shared clonotypes between healthy human individuals. The data were produced by immunoSEQ multiplex PCR, yet TCRdb's version contains in-frame clones alone and is incomplete. The profile shows more than 1,200,000 clones, 98% of them singletons. The sample taken for sequencing was naive CD4+ T cells sorted from blood. As to subset: CD45RA+ positively selected. The receptor source for this set is a young man in good health.

V usage is TRBV7-9 and J usage is TRBJ2-1, with 10 bases aligning to TRBD1. Trimming removed 5 bases from V and 8 bases from J; junction bases left unmatched: 12. Germline values: CDR1 SEHNR, CDR2 FQNEAQ (reference sequence). The CDR3 spans 16 residues. The CDR3 region is CASSQRTGGLFDEQFF. DNA for the CDR3: TGTGCCAGCAGCCAGCGGACAGGGGGGCTTTTCGATGAGCAGTTCTTC.

This chain connects TRBV6-5 to TRBJ2-3, with 8 bases aligning to TRBD1. V lost 6 bases and J lost 5; bases outside the gene matches: 10. CDR3 length equals 15 residues. CDR1 is MNHEY and CDR2 is SVGAGI in the germline V gene. The CDR3 nucleotides are TGTGCCAGCAGACAGGGGGGAGGTTGGGGAGATACGCAGTATTTT. Protein: CASRQGGGWGDTQYF.

The rearrangement uses TRBV19 and TRBJ2-1; TRBD2 matches 11 bases. The V gene end was trimmed by 5 bases and the J gene end by 0 bases; junction bases not matched to a gene: 9. The CDR3 totals 18 residues. CDR1 is LNHDA, CDR2 SQIVND, per germline (reference sequence). The DNA for the CDR3 is TGTGCCAGTAGTCCCCGTCCCACTAGCGGGAGCTCCTACAATGAGCAGTTCTTC. It codes for CASSPRPTSGSSYNEQFF.

The chain combines TRBV18 with TRBJ2-1; 11 nucleotides align to TRBD1. Germline V gene sequence: CDR1 KGHSH, CDR2 LQKENI. This CDR3 contains 17 residues. Trimming removed 4 bases from V and 5 bases from J; junction bases left unmatched: 10. The DNA of the CDR3 is TGTGCCAGCTCACTCGCTGCCGGGACAGGGGGTCACAATGAGCAGTTCTTC. Its protein product is CASSLAAGTGGHNEQFF.

The chain uses TRBV4-1 and TRBJ2-7, with TRBD2 matching over 13 bases. The CDR3 extends over 15 amino acids. Trimming removed 2 bases from V and 5 bases from J; junction bases left unmatched: 3. Germline V lookup: CDR1 MGHRA, CDR2 YSYEKL. CDR3 in amino acids: CASSQRTSGSDEQYF. CDR3 DNA sequence: TGCGCCAGCAGCCAACGGACTAGCGGGAGTGACGAGCAGTACTTC.

V and J are TRBV7-2 and TRBJ1-1; D is unclear. Trimming pared 7 bases from V and 3 bases from J, leaving 15 bases between. The germline V gene encodes CDR1 SGHTA and CDR2 FQGNSA. The CDR3 loop spans 14 amino acids. The CDR3 sequence: CASTTDGGYTEAFF. CDR3 nucleotides: TGTGCCAGCACCACAGACGGAGGGTACACTGAAGCTTTCTTT. Looking up the rest from reference TRBV7-2 and TRBJ1-1 gives the full variable domain: GAGVSQSPSNKVTEKGKDVELRCDPISGHTALYWYRQSLGQGLEFLIYFQGNSAPDKSGLPSDRFSAERTGGSVSTLTIQRTQQEDSAVYLCASTTDGGYTEAFFGQGTRLTVV.

Here the CDR3 DNA reads TGTGCCACCAGCAGAGTGATGGATCAGCCCCAGCATTTT. This codes for CATSRVMDQPQHF. The chain has TRBV15 and TRBJ1-5; D remains unclear. With 1 base removed from V and 5 bases from J, the gap between germline ends came to 6 bases. Germline-derived CDR1 and CDR2 are LNHNV and YYDKDF (reference sequence). The CDR3 runs to 13 residues.

This chain links TRBV18 with TRBJ2-3; perhaps TRBD1 as D (6 bases). CDR1 is KGHSH and CDR2 is LQKENI in the germline V gene. This CDR3 comprises 15 residues. Trimming cost V 4 bases and J 5 bases, with 16 bases left between them. CDR3 in amino acids: CASSLIQGSGDTQYF. Written as DNA, the CDR3 is TGTGCCAGCTCACTTATACAGGGTTCAGGAGATACGCAGTATTTT.

A remark on this clone: The same CDR3 can be traced to other DNA sequences in this sample. This sequence joins TRBV18 and TRBJ2-3; 7 bases match TRBD2. The CDR3 extends over 15 amino acids. J was trimmed by 1 base and V by 1 base; bases with no gene match: 2. Germline lookup yields CDR1 KGHSH and CDR2 LQKENI. CDR3 sequence: CASSPLAGGTDTQYF. Written as DNA, the CDR3 is TGTGCCAGCTCACCACTAGCGGGTGGCACAGATACGCAGTATTTT.

Turning to this clone: Other DNA sequences within the sample encode an identical CDR3. The chain uses TRBV5-1 and TRBJ2-3; 9 bases agree with TRBD1. CDR3 length: 14 residues. Trimming took 3 bases from V and 4 from J; bases not matched to a gene: 3. Germline V gives CDR1 SGHRS, CDR2 YFSETQ. CDR3 bases: TGCGCCAGCAGCTCAACAGGGGGCGCAGATACGCAGTATTTT. Encoded protein: CASSSTGGADTQYF.